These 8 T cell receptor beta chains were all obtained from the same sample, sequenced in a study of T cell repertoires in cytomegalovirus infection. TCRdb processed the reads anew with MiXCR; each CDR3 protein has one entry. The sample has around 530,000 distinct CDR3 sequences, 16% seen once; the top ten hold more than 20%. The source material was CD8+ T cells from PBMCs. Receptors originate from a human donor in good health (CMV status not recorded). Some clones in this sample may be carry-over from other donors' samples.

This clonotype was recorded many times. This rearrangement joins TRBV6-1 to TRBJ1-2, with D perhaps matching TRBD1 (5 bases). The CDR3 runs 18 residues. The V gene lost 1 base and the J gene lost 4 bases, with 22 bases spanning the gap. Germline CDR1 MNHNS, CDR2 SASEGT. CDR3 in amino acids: CASSEVQGPEGHSYGYTF. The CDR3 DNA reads TGTGCCAGCAGTGAAGTTCAAGGGCCAGAGGGGCACAGCTATGGCTACACCTTC.

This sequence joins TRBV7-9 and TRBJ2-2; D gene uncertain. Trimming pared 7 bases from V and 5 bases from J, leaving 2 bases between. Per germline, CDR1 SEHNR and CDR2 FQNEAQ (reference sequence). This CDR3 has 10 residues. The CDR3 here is CASTTGELFF. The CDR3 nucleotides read TGTGCCAGCACTACCGGGGAGCTGTTTTTT. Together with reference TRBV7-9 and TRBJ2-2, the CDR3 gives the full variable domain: DTGVSQNPRHKITKRGQNVTFRCDPISEHNRLYWYRQTLGQGPEFLTYFQNEAQLEKSRLLSDRFSAERPKGSFSTLEIQRTEQGDSAMYLCASTTGELFFGEGSRLTVL.

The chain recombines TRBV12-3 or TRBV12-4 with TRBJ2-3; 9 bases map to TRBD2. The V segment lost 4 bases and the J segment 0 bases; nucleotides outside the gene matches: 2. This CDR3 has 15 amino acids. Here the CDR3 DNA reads TGTGCCAGCAGTTGGACTAGCGCTAGCACAGATACGCAGTATTTT. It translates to CASSWTSASTDTQYF.

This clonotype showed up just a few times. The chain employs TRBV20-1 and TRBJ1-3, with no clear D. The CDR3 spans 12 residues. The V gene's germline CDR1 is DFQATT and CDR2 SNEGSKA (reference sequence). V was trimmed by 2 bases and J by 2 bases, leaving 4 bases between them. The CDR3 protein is CSARNTGNTIYF. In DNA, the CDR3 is TGCAGTGCTAGAAACACTGGAAACACCATATATTTT.

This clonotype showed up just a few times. The CDR3 DNA reads TGTGCCAGCAGCCCTATCCGGGGGGGCAATCAGCCCCAGCATTTT. Protein sequence: CASSPIRGGNQPQHF. The gene calls are TRBV4-2 and TRBJ1-5; D may be TRBD1 (5 bases). Germline CDR1 reads LGHNA; CDR2 reads YNFKEQ. CDR3 length: 15 amino acids. V was trimmed by 4 bases and J by 2 bases, leaving 12 bases between them.

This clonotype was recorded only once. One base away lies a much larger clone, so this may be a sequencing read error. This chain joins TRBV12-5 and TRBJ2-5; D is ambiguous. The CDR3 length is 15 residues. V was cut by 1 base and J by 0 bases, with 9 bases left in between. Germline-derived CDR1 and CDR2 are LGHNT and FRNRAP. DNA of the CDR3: TGTGCTAGTGGTTTGGCCTGCTACAACCAAGAGACCCAGTACTTC. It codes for CASGLACYNQETQYF.

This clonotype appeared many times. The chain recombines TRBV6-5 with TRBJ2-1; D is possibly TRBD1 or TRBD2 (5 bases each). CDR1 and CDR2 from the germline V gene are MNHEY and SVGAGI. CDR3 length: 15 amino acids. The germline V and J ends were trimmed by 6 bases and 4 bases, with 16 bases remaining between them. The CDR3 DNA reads TGTGCCAGCAGGTTGGCGACCGAGGGGTACAATGAGCAGTTCTTC. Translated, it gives CASRLATEGYNEQFF.

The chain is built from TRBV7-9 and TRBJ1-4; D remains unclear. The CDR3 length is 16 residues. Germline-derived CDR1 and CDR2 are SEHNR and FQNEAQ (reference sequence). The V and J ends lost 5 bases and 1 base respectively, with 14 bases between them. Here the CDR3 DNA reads TGTGCCAGCAGCCCGCCCCCGCAAAGAACTAATGAAAAACTGTTTTTT. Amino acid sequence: CASSPPPQRTNEKLFF.